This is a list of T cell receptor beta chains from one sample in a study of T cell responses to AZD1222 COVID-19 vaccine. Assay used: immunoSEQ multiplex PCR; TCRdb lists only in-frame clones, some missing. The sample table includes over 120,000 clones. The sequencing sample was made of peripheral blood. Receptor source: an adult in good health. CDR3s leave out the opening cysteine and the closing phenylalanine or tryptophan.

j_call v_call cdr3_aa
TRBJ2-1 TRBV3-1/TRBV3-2 ASSPQPGTPIVDEQF
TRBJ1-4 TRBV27 ASSYTGGVQEKLF
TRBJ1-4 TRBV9 ASSPRPGPNEKLF
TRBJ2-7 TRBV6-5 ASSSLQGSPYEQY
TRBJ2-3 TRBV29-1 SVLQGASTDTQY
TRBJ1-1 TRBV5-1 ASSNGWGDLNTEAF
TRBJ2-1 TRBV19 ASSKTSGGYNEQF
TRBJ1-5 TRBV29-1 SVGENQPQH
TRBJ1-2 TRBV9 ASSAIGTARLYGYT
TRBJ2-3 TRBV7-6 ASSLGAGGTDTQY
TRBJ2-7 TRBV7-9 ASSRSTGVREQY
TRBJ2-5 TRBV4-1 ASSQDDRAQETQY
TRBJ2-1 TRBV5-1 ASSIYNEQF
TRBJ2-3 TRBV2 ASSRPVAGGPTDTQY
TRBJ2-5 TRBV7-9 ASSPEPWAETQY
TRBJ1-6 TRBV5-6 ASSLINQAQGSPLH
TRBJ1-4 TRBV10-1 ASSELQGCFGGPKLF
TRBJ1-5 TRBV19 ASSIDGGEGPQH
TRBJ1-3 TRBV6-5 ASSSTGAPSGNTIY
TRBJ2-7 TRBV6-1 ASSEEASSSYEQY
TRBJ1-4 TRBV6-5 ASRYFTAKLF
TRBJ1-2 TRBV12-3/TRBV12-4 ASSPTEVGGYT
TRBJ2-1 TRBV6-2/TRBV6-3 ASSLPRYNEQF
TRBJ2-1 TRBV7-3 ASSSKGPTGGRVINEQF
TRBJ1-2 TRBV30 AWRGLTWGYT
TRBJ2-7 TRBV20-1 SASRSSGGW
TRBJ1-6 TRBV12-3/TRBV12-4 ASKGRINSPLH
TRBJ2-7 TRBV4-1 ASSQVQEFNEQY